This TCR beta chain was documented in a study of spatial heterogeneity in lung cancer. At the level of the study: The approximately 79 donors had untreated early-stage non-small cell lung cancer.

Time point of the sample: blood at routine non-recurrence follow-up after resection. Unsorted tumor, nontumor lung tissue or cryopreserved PBMC supplied the whole RNA. TCRdb used MiXCR to reprocess the 5' RACE reads, holding one entry per CDR3 protein. The sample includes about 120,000 distinct CDR3 sequences, about a tenth of them seen just once. Germline V gives CDR1 SGHTA, CDR2 FQGTGA. V was clipped by 4 bases and J by 0 bases, with 10 bases between them. CDR3 length equals 15 residues. This chain connects TRBV7-3 to TRBJ2-1; maybe TRBD2 (5 bases). Sequencing used PBMCs, obtained at follow-up. This TCR came from a female donor with early-stage non-small cell lung cancer. CDR3 region: CASSYGLNSYNEQFF. The DNA for the CDR3 is TGTGCCAGCAGCTACGGACTGAACTCCTACAATGAGCAGTTCTTC.